The rows below give T cell receptor beta chains drawn from one sample of a study of blood T cell repertoires in COVID-19. Assay: immunoSEQ multiplex PCR; the TCRdb copy retains only in-frame clones and omits some. The sample has approximately 200,000 clones, more than 85% seen once. Source material: peripheral blood. The receptor set was obtained from a woman aged 25-40 years with active or convalescent COVID-19. The CDR3 runs from the conserved cysteine through the conserved F or W. A D gene is named only where the DNA matches it firmly. Only some rows state a clone size, as once, few, many or a class for expanded clones.

d_call	j_call	v_call	clone_size	cdr3_nt	cdr3_aa
.	TRBJ2-2	TRBV4-1	.	TGCGCCAGCAGCCAAGAAACAGCCTTGCACGCTAACACCGGGGAGCTGTTTTTT	CASSQETALHANTGELFF
.	TRBJ2-2	TRBV7-6	.	TGTGCCAGCAGCTTTTCAAACACCGGGGAGCTGTTTTTT	CASSFSNTGELFF
.	TRBJ1-2	TRBV30	once	TGTGCCTGGACCCCGGGTCTTGGGTATGGCTACACCTTC	CAWTPGLGYGYTF
.	TRBJ2-3	TRBV2	.	TGTGCCAGCAACGGGGAGGGCACAGATACGCAGTATTTT	CASNGEGTDTQYF
TRBD2	TRBJ2-1	TRBV9	.	TGTGCCAGCAGCGTAGAAACAGGAGGGACTAGCGGGAGCAGGAATGAGCAGTTCTTC	CASSVETGGTSGSRNEQFF
TRBD1	TRBJ2-7	TRBV7-7	.	TGTGCTAGCAGCTTAACTGAGGGGGCGACCTACGAGCAGTACTTC	CASSLTEGATYEQYF
TRBD2	TRBJ2-1	TRBV20-1	.	TGCAGTGCTAGTAGCGGGTGGGCCTACAATGAGCAGTTCTTC	CSASSGWAYNEQFF
.	TRBJ1-2	TRBV4-1	.	TGCGCCAGCAGCCAGGTTCAGGGTGCTGACTATGGCTACACCTTC	CASSQVQGADYGYTF
.	TRBJ2-5	TRBV30	.	TGTGCCTGGAGTGTAGGAGGGGGCGCAGAGACCCAGTACTTC	CAWSVGGGAETQYF
TRBD1	TRBJ2-1	TRBV30	once	TGTGCCTGGAGCACAGGGGTTAACAATGAGCAGTTCTTC	CAWSTGVNNEQFF
.	TRBJ2-7	TRBV3-1/TRBV3-2	.	TGTGCCAGCAGACACCGTTACGAGCAGTACTTC	CASRHRYEQYF
TRBD2	TRBJ2-7	TRBV18	.	TGTGCCAGCTCACCACCGGGAGGGTACGAGCAGTACTTC	CASSPPGGYEQYF
TRBD2	TRBJ2-1	TRBV3-1/TRBV3-2	.	TGTGCCAGCAGCCCTCCCTCCCTGGGGACTAGGGCCCACAATGAGCAGTTCTTC	CASSPPSLGTRAHNEQFF
.	TRBJ1-5	TRBV7-9	.	TGTGCCAGCAGCCTAGATGGGGCGAGCAATCAGCCCCAGCATTTT	CASSLDGASNQPQHF
.	TRBJ2-7	TRBV10-2	.	TGCGCCAGCAGTGAGGCGGGGGCCGGGGCCGAGCAGTACTTC	CASSEAGAGAEQYF
TRBD2	TRBJ2-7	TRBV29-1	.	TGCAGCGCCCGGGGGCTAGCGGGGGCCTACGAGCAGTACTTC	CSARGLAGAYEQYF
.	TRBJ2-3	TRBV3-1/TRBV3-2	.	TGTGCCAGCAGCCAAACTACTAGCACAGATACGCAGTATTTT	CASSQTTSTDTQYF
.	TRBJ1-2	TRBV30	once	TGTGCCTGGAGCGAGCAGGGCAGGTATGGCTACACCTTC	CAWSEQGRYGYTF
TRBD1	TRBJ2-1	TRBV18	.	TGTGCCAGCTCACCCCGGACAGGGGGCTACAATGAGCAGTTCTTC	CASSPRTGGYNEQFF
.	TRBJ1-5	TRBV19	.	TGTGCCAGTAGCTCAGATTCTAGCAATCAGCCCCAGCATTTT	CASSSDSSNQPQHF
.	TRBJ1-6	TRBV9	.	TGTGCCAGCAGCGTAGGGGGCCTCCAGCCAAATTCACCCCTCCACTTT	CASSVGGLQPNSPLHF
TRBD1	TRBJ1-5	TRBV27	few	TGTGCCAGCAGCAGGCAGGGGGCTCGGCAGCCCCAGCATTTT	CASSRQGARQPQHF
TRBD1	TRBJ1-4	TRBV27	.	TGTGCCAGCAGATCCTCATCATGGGGGACAGAACTTGCAACTAATGAAAAACTGTTTTTT	CASRSSSWGTELATNEKLFF
.	TRBJ1-1	TRBV12-3/TRBV12-4	.	TGTGCCAGCAGTTTTCGGGGGGCAGATGAAGCTTTCTTT	CASSFRGADEAFF
.	TRBJ1-3	TRBV19	.	TGTGCCAGTCGATGGAGCTCTGGAAACACCATATATTTT	CASRWSSGNTIYF
TRBD1	TRBJ2-1	TRBV19	.	TGTGCCAGTACCTTGAGGACAGGGAGGAATGAGCAGTTCTTC	CASTLRTGRNEQFF
.	TRBJ1-2	TRBV6-2/TRBV6-3	.	TGTGCCAGCAGTTACCTACAGGGAGGGTATGGCTACACCTTC	CASSYLQGGYGYTF
TRBD2	TRBJ2-1	TRBV10-2	.	TGCGCCAGCAGTGAAAGCGGGGGGGCCTGGAATGAGCAGTTCTTC	CASSESGGAWNEQFF
TRBD2	TRBJ2-1	TRBV12-3/TRBV12-4	once	TGTGCCAGCAGCCCGACTAGCGGGAGGGGGCAGTTCTTC	CASSPTSGRGQFF
.	TRBJ1-1	TRBV19	.	TGTGCCAGTAGATGGAGGGGACCCACTGAAGCTTTCTTT	CASRWRGPTEAFF
TRBD2	TRBJ2-3	TRBV19	.	TGTGCCAGTAGTATCGGGGCGGGGGGATCCACAGATACGCAGTATTTT	CASSIGAGGSTDTQYF
.	TRBJ1-3	TRBV28	.	TGTGCCAGCAGAACTACAAGCTCTGGAAACACCATATATTTT	CASRTTSSGNTIYF
TRBD2	TRBJ2-7	TRBV5-1	few	TGCGCCAGCAGCCCCAGAAGAGATAGCGGGAGATCCCACGAGCAGTACTTC	CASSPRRDSGRSHEQYF
.	TRBJ1-2	TRBV9	.	TGTGCCAGCAGCGCAGACGACGGGTATGGCTACACCTTC	CASSADDGYGYTF
.	TRBJ2-5	TRBV11-2	.	TGTGCCAGCAGCGACGGAGGCCTGGAGGAGACCCAGTACTTC	CASSDGGLEETQYF
.	TRBJ1-1	TRBV9	.	TGTGCCAGCAGCGTAGGGTCCCCGGGACAGAACACTGAAGCTTTCTTT	CASSVGSPGQNTEAFF
.	TRBJ1-1	TRBV28	.	TGTGCCAGCAGTAAAACAGGGAGTGGTCAGAACACTGAAGCTTTCTTT	CASSKTGSGQNTEAFF
TRBD1	TRBJ2-3	TRBV3-1/TRBV3-2	.	TGTGCCAGCAGCCGACAGGGCAGCACAGATACGCAGTATTTT	CASSRQGSTDTQYF
.	TRBJ2-7	TRBV6-1	.	TGTGCCAGCAGTGAGGCTGTGAGCGTCTCCTACGAGCAGTACTTC	CASSEAVSVSYEQYF
.	TRBJ2-7	TRBV9	.	TGTGCCAGCAGCGTTGGCGGGGATTTCTACGAGCAGTACTTC	CASSVGGDFYEQYF
.	TRBJ2-1	TRBV27	once	TGTGCCAGCACCCCCAACAGGGACTACAATGAGCAGTTCTTC	CASTPNRDYNEQFF
TRBD1	TRBJ2-1	TRBV7-6	.	TGTGCCAGCAGCTTTAGTGGGGGGGGGACAGGGCTAAATGAGCAGTTCTTC	CASSFSGGGTGLNEQFF
.	TRBJ1-3	TRBV19	.	TGTGCCAGTACCACACAGTTCTCTGGAAACACCATATATTTT	CASTTQFSGNTIYF
.	TRBJ2-5	TRBV5-1	.	TGCGCCAGCAGCCGGGGGGCGTCCTGGGGGGAGACCCAGTACTTC	CASSRGASWGETQYF
TRBD2	TRBJ2-1	TRBV5-1	.	TGCGCCAGCAGCTCGTTAGCGGGGGGAGGCTACAATGAGCAGTTCTTC	CASSSLAGGGYNEQFF
TRBD2	TRBJ2-3	TRBV2	.	TGTGCCAGCAGTGACGGGACTAGCGACACAGATACGCAGTATTTT	CASSDGTSDTDTQYF
TRBD2	TRBJ2-7	TRBV30	.	TGTGCCTGGAGTCAGTCCGGGGGGGACGAGCAGTACTTC	CAWSQSGGDEQYF
TRBD1	TRBJ2-1	TRBV28	.	TGTGCCAGCAGTTTACAACAGGGGGTTTTCAATGAGCAGTTCTTC	CASSLQQGVFNEQFF
TRBD1	TRBJ1-5	TRBV9	.	TGTGCCAGCAGCGCGACAGGGGGTGGTCAGCCCCAGCATTTT	CASSATGGGQPQHF
.	TRBJ2-1	TRBV6-5	.	TGTGCCAGCACCTACTCTAGCTTAGATGAGCAGTTCTTC	CASTYSSLDEQFF
.	TRBJ2-5	TRBV18	.	TGTGCCAGCTCACCACGGGGCGCTGGCGAGACCCAGTACTTC	CASSPRGAGETQYF
TRBD1	TRBJ1-1	TRBV10-3	.	TGTGCCATCAGGGGACAGCTACGGAACACTGAAGCTTTCTTT	CAIRGQLRNTEAFF
TRBD1	TRBJ1-1	TRBV29-1	.	TGCAGCGAACAGGGGGCGGGCACTGAAGCTTTCTTT	CSEQGAGTEAFF
TRBD1	TRBJ2-7	TRBV2	.	TGTGCCAGCAAGCCCGGGACAGGGGGCAACGAGCAGTACTTC	CASKPGTGGNEQYF
TRBD2	TRBJ2-3	TRBV20-1	.	TGCAGTGCTAGTCCGCTAGCGGGGTCGCACGGCACAGATACGCAGTATTTT	CSASPLAGSHGTDTQYF
.	TRBJ2-2	TRBV20-1	.	TGCAGTGCTAGTTCGGTAGCAACCGGGGAGCTGTTTTTT	CSASSVATGELFF
TRBD2	TRBJ2-1	TRBV20-1	.	TGCAGTGCTAGTTGGCTAGCGGCCCCGGTGGGTGAGCAGTTCTTC	CSASWLAAPVGEQFF
.	TRBJ2-1	TRBV9	.	TGTGCCAGCAGCCACCGAGTGCTGGGAGTAGGTAATGAGCAGTTCTTC	CASSHRVLGVGNEQFF
.	TRBJ2-5	TRBV25-1	.	TGTGCCAGCAGTGAACGGTGGAGCCAAGAGACCCAGTACTTC	CASSERWSQETQYF